These 5 T cell receptor beta chains were sequenced from one sample in a study of blood T cell repertoires in COVID-19. Clones were read by immunoSEQ multiplex PCR, and TCRdb kept only the in-frame ones, dropping some. The profile covers 250,000 or so clones, with 75% to 90% appearing a single time and about 4.5% taken by the ten largest. The sample taken for sequencing was peripheral blood. These receptors all come from a woman between 35 and 50 years old who had recovered from COVID-19.

The chain has TRBV7-9 and TRBJ2-5, with 9 bases identical to TRBD1. V lost 5 bases and J lost 5; bases outside the gene matches: 6. The CDR3 totals 14 residues. Germline CDR1 and CDR2: SEHNR and FQNEAQ (reference sequence). CDR3 in amino acids: CASSPTGGGETQYF. CDR3 coding DNA: TGTGCCAGCAGCCCAACAGGGGGCGGGGAGACCCAGTACTTC.

The chain joins TRBV2 to TRBJ2-7; 9 bases fit TRBD1. The CDR3 consists of 15 residues. The germline V gene has CDR1 SNHLY and CDR2 FYNNEI. The CDR3 DNA follows: TGTGCCAGCAGCGAAGGGACAGGGTACGGCTACGAGCAGTACGTC. It yields the protein CASSEGTGYGYEQYV.

The chain combines TRBV10-3 with TRBJ1-1; TRBD1 agrees at 7 bases. J was trimmed by 5 bases and V by 4 bases; bases with no gene match: 10. This CDR3 has 15 residues. Per the germline V gene, CDR1 is ENHRY and CDR2 is SYGVKD. This chain's CDR3 is CAISAGTAKNTEAFF. The DNA of the CDR3 is TGTGCCATCAGTGCCGGGACAGCGAAGAATACTGAAGCTTTCTTT.

The J gene is TRBJ2-2, the V gene TRBV9, with a tentative D call TRBD2 (7 bases). CDR1 and CDR2 (germline): SGDLS, YYNGEE. The CDR3 sequence is 16 residues long. Trimming removed 0 bases at V and 5 bases at J, with 14 bases between. The CDR3 sequence is CASSVDQGRETGELFF. CDR3 coding DNA: TGTGCCAGCAGCGTAGATCAGGGGAGGGAAACCGGGGAGCTGTTTTTT. Full variable domain (remainder filled in from reference TRBV9 and TRBJ2-2): DSGVTQTPKHLITATGQRVTLRCSPRSGDLSVYWYQQSLDQGLQFLIQYYNGEERAKGNILERFSAQQFPDLHSELNLSSLELGDSALYFCASSVDQGRETGELFFGEGSRLTVL.

DNA for the CDR3: TGTGCCACCCGGACAGCCAACTCTGGGGCCAACGTCCTGACTTTC. As protein: CATRTANSGANVLTF. The chain is built from TRBV5-8 and TRBJ2-6; tentative D call: TRBD1 (6 bases). The CDR3 loop spans 15 amino acids. Germline assignment: CDR1 SGHTS and CDR2 YDEGEE. Trimming cost V 9 bases and J 0 bases, with 13 bases left between them.